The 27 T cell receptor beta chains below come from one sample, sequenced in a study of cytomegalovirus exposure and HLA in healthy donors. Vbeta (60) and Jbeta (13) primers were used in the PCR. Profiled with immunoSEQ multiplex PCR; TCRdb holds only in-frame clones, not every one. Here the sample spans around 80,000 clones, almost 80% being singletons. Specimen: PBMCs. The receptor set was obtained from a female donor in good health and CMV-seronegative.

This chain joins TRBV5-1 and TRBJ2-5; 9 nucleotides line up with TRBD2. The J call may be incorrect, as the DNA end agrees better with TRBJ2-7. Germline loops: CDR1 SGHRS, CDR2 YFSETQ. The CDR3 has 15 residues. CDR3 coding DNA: TGCGCCAGCAGACTGACTAGCGGATCCTTTTACGAGCAGTACTTC. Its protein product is CASRLTSGSFYEQYF.

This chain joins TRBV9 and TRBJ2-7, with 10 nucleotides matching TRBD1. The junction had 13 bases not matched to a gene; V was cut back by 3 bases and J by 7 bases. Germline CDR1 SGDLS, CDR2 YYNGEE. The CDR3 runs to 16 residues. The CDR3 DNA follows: TGTGCCAGCAGCGCAAACCCCGGGACAGGGGAAGGGGAGCAGTACTTC. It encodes CASSANPGTGEGEQYF.

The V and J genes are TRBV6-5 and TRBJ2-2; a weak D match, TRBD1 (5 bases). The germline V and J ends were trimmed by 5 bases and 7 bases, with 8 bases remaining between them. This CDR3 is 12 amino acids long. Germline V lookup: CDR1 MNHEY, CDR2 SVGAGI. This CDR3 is CASSTGVGELFF. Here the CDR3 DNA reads TGTGCCAGCAGTACAGGAGTCGGGGAGCTGTTTTTT.

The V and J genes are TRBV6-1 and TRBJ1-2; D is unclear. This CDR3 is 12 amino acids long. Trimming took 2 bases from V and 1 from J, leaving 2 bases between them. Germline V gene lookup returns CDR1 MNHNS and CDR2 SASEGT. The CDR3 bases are TGTGCCAGCAGTGAACTTAACTATGGCTACACCTTC. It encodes CASSELNYGYTF.

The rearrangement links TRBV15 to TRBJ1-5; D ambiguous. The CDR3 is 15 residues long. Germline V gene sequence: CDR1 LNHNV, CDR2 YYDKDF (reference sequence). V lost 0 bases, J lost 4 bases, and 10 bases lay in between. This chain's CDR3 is CATSRDAAANQPQHF. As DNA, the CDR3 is TGTGCCACCAGCAGAGACGCGGCAGCAAATCAGCCCCAGCATTTT.

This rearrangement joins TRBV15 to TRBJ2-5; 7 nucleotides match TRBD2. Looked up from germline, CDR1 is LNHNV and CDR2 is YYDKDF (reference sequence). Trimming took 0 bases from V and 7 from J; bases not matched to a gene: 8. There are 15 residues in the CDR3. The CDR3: CATSRDGGVVGTQYF. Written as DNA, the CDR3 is TGTGCCACCAGCAGAGATGGGGGGGTGGTGGGGACCCAGTACTTC. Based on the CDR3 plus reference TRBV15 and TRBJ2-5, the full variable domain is DAMVIQNPRYQVTQFGKPVTLSCSQTLNHNVMYWYQQKSSQAPKLLFHYYDKDFNNEADTPDNFQSRRPNTSFCFLDIRSPGLGDTAMYLCATSRDGGVVGTQYFGPGTRLLVL.

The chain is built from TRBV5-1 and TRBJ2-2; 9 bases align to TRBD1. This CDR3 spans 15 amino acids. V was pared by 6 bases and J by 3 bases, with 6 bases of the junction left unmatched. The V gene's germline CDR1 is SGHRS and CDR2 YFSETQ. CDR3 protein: CASNVGQGYTGELFF. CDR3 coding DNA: TGCGCCAGCAATGTGGGACAGGGATACACCGGGGAGCTGTTTTTT. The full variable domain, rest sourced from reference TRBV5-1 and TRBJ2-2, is KAGVTQTPRYLIKTRGQQVTLSCSPISGHRSVSWYQQTPGQGLQFLFEYFSETQRNKGNFPGRFSGRQFSNSRSEMNVSTLELGDSALYLCASNVGQGYTGELFFGEGSRLTVL.

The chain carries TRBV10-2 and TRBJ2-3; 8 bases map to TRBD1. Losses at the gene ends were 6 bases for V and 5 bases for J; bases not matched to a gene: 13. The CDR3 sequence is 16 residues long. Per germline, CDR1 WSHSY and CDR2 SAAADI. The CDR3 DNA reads TGCGCCAGCAGGAGAATTGGACAGGGTTTGGGAGATACGCAGTATTTT. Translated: CASRRIGQGLGDTQYF.

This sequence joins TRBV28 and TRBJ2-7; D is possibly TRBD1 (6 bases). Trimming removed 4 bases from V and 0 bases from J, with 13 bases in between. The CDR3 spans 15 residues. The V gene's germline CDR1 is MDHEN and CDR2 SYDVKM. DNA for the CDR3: TGTGCCAGCAGTTACCAAAAAGGGGGCTCCTACGAGCAGTACTTC. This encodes CASSYQKGGSYEQYF.

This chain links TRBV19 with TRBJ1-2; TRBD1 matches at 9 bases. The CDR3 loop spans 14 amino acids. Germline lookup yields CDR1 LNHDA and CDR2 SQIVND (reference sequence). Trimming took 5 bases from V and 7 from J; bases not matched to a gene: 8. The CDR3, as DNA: TGTGCCAGTAGTGGGTACAGGGGGCAAGGTGGCTACACCTTC. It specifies CASSGYRGQGGYTF.

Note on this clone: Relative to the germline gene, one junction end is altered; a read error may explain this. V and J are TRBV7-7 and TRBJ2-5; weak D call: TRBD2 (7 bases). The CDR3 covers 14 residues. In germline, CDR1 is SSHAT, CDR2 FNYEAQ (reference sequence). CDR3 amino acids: CASSRGGGAETQYF. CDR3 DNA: TGTGCTAGCAGTAGAGGGGGGGGCGCGGAGACCCAGTACTTC.

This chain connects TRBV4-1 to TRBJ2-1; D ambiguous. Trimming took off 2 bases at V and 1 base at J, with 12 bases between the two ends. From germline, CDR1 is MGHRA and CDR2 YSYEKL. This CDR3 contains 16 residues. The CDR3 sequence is CASSQLPLRSYNEQFF. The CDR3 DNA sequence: TGCGCCAGCAGCCAACTTCCACTGAGGTCCTACAATGAGCAGTTCTTC.

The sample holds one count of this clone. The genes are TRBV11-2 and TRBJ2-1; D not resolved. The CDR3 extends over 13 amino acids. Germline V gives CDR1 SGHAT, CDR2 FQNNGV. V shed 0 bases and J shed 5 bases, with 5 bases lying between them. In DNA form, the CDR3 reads TGTGCCAGCAGCTTAGATCTAGACAATGAGCAGTTCTTC. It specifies CASSLDLDNEQFF.

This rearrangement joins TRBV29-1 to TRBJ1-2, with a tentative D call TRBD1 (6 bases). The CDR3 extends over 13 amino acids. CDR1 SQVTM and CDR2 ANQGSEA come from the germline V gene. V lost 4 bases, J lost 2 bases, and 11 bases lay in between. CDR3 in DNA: TGCAGCGTTGGGACAGACCTAAACTATGGCTACACCTTC. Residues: CSVGTDLNYGYTF.

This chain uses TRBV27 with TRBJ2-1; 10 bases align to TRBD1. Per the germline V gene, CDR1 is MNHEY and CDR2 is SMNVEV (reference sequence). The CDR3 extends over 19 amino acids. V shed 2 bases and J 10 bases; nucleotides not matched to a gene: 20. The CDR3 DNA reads TGTGCCAGCAGTTTAGCGGGACAGGGGCTAGGAAAGATGGGGAGGGAGCAGTTCTTC. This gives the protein CASSLAGQGLGKMGREQFF.

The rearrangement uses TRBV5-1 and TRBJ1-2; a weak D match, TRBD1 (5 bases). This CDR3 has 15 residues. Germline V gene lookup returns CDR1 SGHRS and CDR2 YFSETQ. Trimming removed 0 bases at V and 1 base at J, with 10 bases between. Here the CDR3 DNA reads TGCGCCAGCAGCTTGGGGGGCGGCCTTAACTATGGCTACACCTTC. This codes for CASSLGGGLNYGYTF.

In nucleotides, the CDR3 is TGTGCCAGCAGCAATGGAAACACCATATATTTT. This translates into CASSNGNTIYF. The V and J genes are TRBV28 and TRBJ1-3; D not resolved. The CDR3 totals 11 residues. V was clipped by 6 bases and J by 3 bases, with 3 bases between them. Germline CDR1 is MDHEN and CDR2 is SYDVKM.

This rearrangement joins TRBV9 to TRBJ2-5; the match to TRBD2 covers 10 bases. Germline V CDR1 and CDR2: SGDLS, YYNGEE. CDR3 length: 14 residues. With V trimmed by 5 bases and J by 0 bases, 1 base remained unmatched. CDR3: CASSTSGDQETQYF. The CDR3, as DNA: TGTGCCAGCAGTACTAGCGGGGACCAAGAGACCCAGTACTTC. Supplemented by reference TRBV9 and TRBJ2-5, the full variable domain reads DSGVTQTPKHLITATGQRVTLRCSPRSGDLSVYWYQQSLDQGLQFLIQYYNGEERAKGNILERFSAQQFPDLHSELNLSSLELGDSALYFCASSTSGDQETQYFGPGTRLLVL.

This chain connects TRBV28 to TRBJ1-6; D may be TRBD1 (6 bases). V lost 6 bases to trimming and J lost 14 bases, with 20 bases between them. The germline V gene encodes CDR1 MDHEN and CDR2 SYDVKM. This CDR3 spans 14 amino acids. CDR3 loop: CASRLTQGGAALHF. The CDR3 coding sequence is TGTGCCAGCAGACTCACCCAAGGGGGAGCGGCCCTCCACTTT.

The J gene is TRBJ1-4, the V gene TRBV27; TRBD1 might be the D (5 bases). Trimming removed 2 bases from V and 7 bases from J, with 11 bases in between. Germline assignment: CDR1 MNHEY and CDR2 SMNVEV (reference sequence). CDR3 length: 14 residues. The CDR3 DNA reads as TGTGCCAGCAGTTTACGAGGGAGGGGTGAAAAACTGTTTTTT. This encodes CASSLRGRGEKLFF.

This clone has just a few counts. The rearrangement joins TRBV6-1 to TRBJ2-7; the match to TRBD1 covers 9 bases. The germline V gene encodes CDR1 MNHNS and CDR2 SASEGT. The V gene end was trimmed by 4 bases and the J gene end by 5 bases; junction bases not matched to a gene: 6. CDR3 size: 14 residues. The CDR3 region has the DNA TGTGCCAGCAGTGTTAGGACAGGGGTAGACGAGCAGTACTTC. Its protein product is CASSVRTGVDEQYF.

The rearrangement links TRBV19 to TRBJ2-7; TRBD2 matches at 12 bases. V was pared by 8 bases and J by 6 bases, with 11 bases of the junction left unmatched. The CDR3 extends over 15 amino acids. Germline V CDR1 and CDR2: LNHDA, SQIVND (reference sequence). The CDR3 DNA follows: TGTGCCAGTTCCAGACTAGCGGGAGCAATATCCGAGCAGTACTTC. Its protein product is CASSRLAGAISEQYF.

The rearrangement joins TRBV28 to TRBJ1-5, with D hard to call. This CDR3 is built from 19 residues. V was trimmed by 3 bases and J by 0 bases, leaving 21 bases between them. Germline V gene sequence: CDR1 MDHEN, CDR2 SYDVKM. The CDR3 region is CASSFNYGSAPDSNQPQHF. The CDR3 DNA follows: TGTGCCAGCAGTTTTAATTACGGCAGCGCACCGGATAGCAATCAGCCCCAGCATTTT. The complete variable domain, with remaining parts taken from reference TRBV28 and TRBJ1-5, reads DVKVTQSSRYLVKRTGEKVFLECVQDMDHENMFWYRQDPGLGLRLIYFSYDVKMKEKGDIPEGYSVSREKKERFSLILESASTNQTSMYLCASSFNYGSAPDSNQPQHFGDGTRLSIL.

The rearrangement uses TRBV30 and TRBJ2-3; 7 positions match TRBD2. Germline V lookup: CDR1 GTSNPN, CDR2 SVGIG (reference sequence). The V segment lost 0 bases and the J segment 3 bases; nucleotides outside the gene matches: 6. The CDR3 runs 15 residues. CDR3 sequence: CAWSVSGAGTDTQYF. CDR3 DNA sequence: TGTGCCTGGAGTGTGAGCGGGGCAGGGACAGATACGCAGTATTTT.

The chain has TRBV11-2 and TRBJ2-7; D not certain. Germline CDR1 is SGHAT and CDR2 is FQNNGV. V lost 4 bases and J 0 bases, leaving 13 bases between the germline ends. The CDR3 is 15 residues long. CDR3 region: CASSSVLLSSYEQYF. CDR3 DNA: TGTGCCAGCAGCTCCGTCCTTCTTAGCTCCTACGAGCAGTACTTC.

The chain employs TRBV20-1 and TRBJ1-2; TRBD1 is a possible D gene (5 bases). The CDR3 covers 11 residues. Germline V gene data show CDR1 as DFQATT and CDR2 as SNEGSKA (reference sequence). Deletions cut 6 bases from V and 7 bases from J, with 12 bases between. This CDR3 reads CSAGGDAGYTF. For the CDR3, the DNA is TGCAGTGCCGGAGGGGACGCTGGCTACACCTTC.

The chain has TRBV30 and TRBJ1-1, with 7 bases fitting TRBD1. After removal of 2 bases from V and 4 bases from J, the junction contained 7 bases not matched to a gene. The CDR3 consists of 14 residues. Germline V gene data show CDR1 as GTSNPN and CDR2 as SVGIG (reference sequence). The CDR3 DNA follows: TGTGCCTGGAGTCCCGGACAGGTTTTCACTGAAGCTTTCTTT. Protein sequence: CAWSPGQVFTEAFF.